This T cell receptor beta chain is from a study of cytomegalovirus exposure and HLA in healthy donors. About this clone itself: Antigen: not known. The junction shows a germline mismatch at one end, possibly a read error.

Whole-study results and caveats: In vitro confirmation showed a few CMV-associated chains to be CMV antigen specific. According to reports, the classifier identified cytomegalovirus status with high specificity and sensitivity. There were some public TCRs occurring in many donors, but most TCR sequences were rare. It was found in a later analysis that first-cohort TCR clusters tended to co-occur in the 100 to 150 validation repertoires.

Method: immunoSEQ multiplex PCR; TCRdb's copy keeps in-frame clones and lacks some. The top ten hold roughly 1.3% of the sample, which has about 180,000 clones, approximately 87% seen once. The CDR3 extends over 14 amino acids. CDR1 is MNHNY, CDR2 SVGAGI, per germline (reference sequence). The chain joins TRBV6-6 to TRBJ1-2; 9 bases map to TRBD1. The TCR sequence derives from a woman in her thirties in good health and CMV-seronegative. What was sequenced was PBMCs. CDR3 coding DNA: TGTGCCAGCAGCCCCGCTGGGACAGGGTATGCCTACACCTTC. Protein product: CASSPAGTGYAYTF.